Listed below are T cell receptor beta chains from one sample, sequenced in a study of blood T cell dynamics during melanoma immunotherapy. Some clones are missing from TCRdb's copy, which holds only in-frame ones; the method was immunoSEQ multiplex PCR. This table has about 12,000 clones, approximately 90% appearing once. The starting material was blood, obtained from a patient treated with checkpoint blockade. These receptor sequences come from a human donor with melanoma. CDR3s include the opening cysteine and the closing phenylalanine or tryptophan. A D gene is named only where the DNA matches it firmly.

NA TRBJ2-7 TRBV5-1 CASSLAQPLYEQYF
NA TRBJ1-6 TRBV19 CASSIAGVNSPLHF
TRBD1 TRBJ1-5 TRBV2 CASSHTTTGDFQPQHF
NA TRBJ2-2 TRBV5-1 CASSPRGGGTPNTGELFF
NA TRBJ1-6 TRBV5-6 CASSWRSYSYNSPLHF
NA TRBJ2-5 TRBV6-5 CASSYGAGWGETQYF
TRBD2 TRBJ2-7 TRBV5-1 CASSPNSGVALSYEQYF
NA TRBJ1-4 TRBV7-9 CASSLSRTSNEKLFF
TRBD2 TRBJ2-1 TRBV7-2 CASSLGLLAGNNEQFF
NA TRBJ1-2 TRBV7-9 CASSPGTGRNYGYTF
TRBD2 TRBJ2-3 TRBV25-1 CASSDFAGGQTDTQYF
NA TRBJ1-1 TRBV4-1 CASSQLHGGPPDTEAFF
NA TRBJ1-2 TRBV29-1 CSVHRAYGYTF
NA TRBJ2-7 TRBV5-3 CARTPNYEQYF
NA TRBJ2-1 TRBV27 CASSLLGGAGYNEQFF
NA TRBJ1-1 TRBV9 CASSVAIRGGDAEAFF
NA TRBJ2-5 TRBV5-1 CASSLAETQYF
NA TRBJ1-1 TRBV21-1 CASSRGPPPRVNTEAFF
NA TRBJ2-3 TRBV4-2 CASSPGRGAADTQYF
NA TRBJ1-2 TRBV6-1 CASSEGVPLYGYTF
NA TRBJ1-2 TRBV10-1 CASREQSSYGYTF
NA TRBJ2-5 TRBV29-1 CSVERGGETQYF
NA TRBJ2-6 TRBV5-1 CASSLLQGNSGANVLTF
NA TRBJ1-2 TRBV7-9 CASSSGNRRANYGYTF
NA TRBJ2-5 TRBV5-8 CASSFGGGTTATETQYF
TRBD1 TRBJ1-1 TRBV5-1 CASSPLPGQGSNTEAFF
NA TRBJ1-4 TRBV6-5 CASRRDGATNEKLFF
NA TRBJ1-4 TRBV7-9 CASSFQLGGEKLFF
NA TRBJ1-1 TRBV19 CASSTQMAQAFF
NA TRBJ1-6 TRBV7-6 CASSRDPGNSPLHF
NA TRBJ1-2 TRBV5-1 CASSDAAPNYGYTF
NA TRBJ2-5 TRBV5-5 CASSFQSGRQETQYF
NA TRBJ1-5 TRBV19 CASSITLGRRNQPQHF
NA TRBJ1-2 TRBV30 CAWSESRAYYGYTF
NA TRBJ2-5 TRBV10-3 CAISGPGVETQYF
NA TRBJ2-2 TRBV7-8 CASSPSREAGELFF
NA TRBJ2-7 TRBV7-2 CASSFLQGEEQYF
NA TRBJ2-3 TRBV6-4 CASSGDSSTDTQYF
NA TRBJ1-3 TRBV30 CAGGRDSGNTIYF
NA TRBJ2-1 TRBV11-2 CASSLRDKPNEQFF
NA TRBJ2-1 TRBV7-3 CASSSGSYNEQFF
TRBD1 TRBJ2-7 TRBV6-1 CASSELTGSSYEQYF
TRBD2 TRBJ2-2 TRBV6-5 CASSYSREGTGELFF
TRBD2 TRBJ2-7 TRBV10-2 CATEPGLAVREQYF
NA TRBJ2-7 TRBV4-2 CASSQDFQDSYEQYF
NA TRBJ2-1 TRBV6-6 CASSHGGEQFF
TRBD2 TRBJ2-5 TRBV7-8 CASSNSRTSGEETQYF
NA TRBJ2-3 TRBV7-2 CASSLNGGTDTQYF
NA TRBJ1-2 TRBV30 CAWNLGQSGYTF
NA TRBJ2-3 TRBV25-1 CASSDPSRGTDTQYF
NA TRBJ1-6 TRBV6-5 CASSYTSGTDSPLHF
NA TRBJ2-1 TRBV2 CASSARNGPYNEQFF
TRBD1 TRBJ1-3 TRBV4-1 CASSQIPPTGFGNTIYF
TRBD2 TRBJ2-5 TRBV7-8 CASSPRLAETQYF
NA TRBJ1-5 TRBV5-8 CASRKTTQPQHF